This entry lists 18 T cell receptor beta chains sequenced from one sample in a study of cytomegalovirus exposure and HLA in healthy donors. The PCR contained 60 Vbeta and 13 Jbeta primers. Method: immunoSEQ multiplex PCR; TCRdb's copy keeps in-frame clones and lacks some. The data contain roughly 80,000 clones, roughly two thirds of them seen just once; the ten biggest clones take up roughly 4.9%. The sample comprised PBMCs. All receptors derive from a man aged 55 to 69 in good health and CMV-seropositive.

The chain couples TRBV11-2 to TRBJ2-5, with TRBD2 identical over 11 bases. The CDR3 loop spans 15 amino acids. V was pared by 3 bases and J by 5 bases, with 5 bases of the junction left unmatched. Germline V gene lookup returns CDR1 SGHAT and CDR2 FQNNGV. CDR3 loop: CASSFGLAGQETQYF. CDR3 bases: TGTGCCAGCAGCTTTGGACTAGCGGGCCAGGAGACCCAGTACTTC.

CDR3 sequence reads: CASSTRGGYEQFF. For the CDR3, the DNA is TGTGCCAGCAGCACCCGGGGGGGCTATGAGCAGTTCTTC. V usage is TRBV9 and J usage is TRBJ2-1, with 8 bases that match TRBD2. V gave up 4 bases and J gave up 8 bases; unmatched junction bases: 5. The CDR3 sequence is 13 residues long. Germline CDR1 reads SGDLS; CDR2 reads YYNGEE.

V and J are TRBV10-3 and TRBJ2-1; 7 nucleotides line up with TRBD2. Germline CDR1 and CDR2: ENHRY and SYGVKD. This CDR3 contains 15 residues. V lost 10 bases to trimming and J lost 5 bases; unmatched junction nucleotides: 14. The CDR3 sequence: CATGRRDYPNNEQFF. The CDR3 nucleotides read TGTGCCACGGGTCGGCGGGACTACCCGAACAATGAGCAGTTCTTC.

The chain joins TRBV6-1 to TRBJ1-2; TRBD1 aligns across 7 bases. The CDR3 totals 14 residues. In germline, CDR1 is MNHNS, CDR2 SASEGT. The junction had 5 bases not matched to a gene; V was cut back by 5 bases and J by 2 bases. The CDR3 spells CASSSGTVNYGYTF. In DNA, the CDR3 is TGTGCCAGCAGTTCCGGGACAGTGAACTATGGCTACACCTTC.

For this clone: The junction shows a germline mismatch at one end, possibly a read error. This chain links TRBV5-1 with TRBJ2-5; D call uncertain. The germline gives CDR1 SGHRS, CDR2 YFSETQ. This CDR3 has 16 residues. CDR3 sequence: CASNPGIQTHQETRYF. The DNA for the CDR3 is TGCGCCAGCAACCCCGGAATACAGACCCACCAAGAGACCCGGTACTTC. Supplemented by reference TRBV5-1 and TRBJ2-5, the full variable domain reads KAGVTQTPRYLIKTRGQQVTLSCSPISGHRSVSWYQQTPGQGLQFLFEYFSETQRNKGNFPGRFSGRQFSNSRSEMNVSTLELGDSALYLCASNPGIQTHQETRYFGPGTRLLVL.

The rearrangement uses TRBV28 and TRBJ2-3; 14 positions agree with TRBD2. Germline V CDR1 and CDR2: MDHEN, SYDVKM. The CDR3 is 16 amino acids. J lost 3 bases, V lost 10 bases, and 9 bases had no gene match. The CDR3: CATPGLAGVKTDTQYF. The CDR3 DNA follows: TGTGCCACCCCGGGACTAGCGGGAGTGAAGACAGATACGCAGTATTTT. Supplemented by reference TRBV28 and TRBJ2-3, the full variable domain reads DVKVTQSSRYLVKRTGEKVFLECVQDMDHENMFWYRQDPGLGLRLIYFSYDVKMKEKGDIPEGYSVSREKKERFSLILESASTNQTSMYLCATPGLAGVKTDTQYFGPGTRLTVL.

Only a few counts were recorded for this clone. This chain connects TRBV10-1 to TRBJ2-7; 9 bases line up with TRBD1. Germline CDR1 and CDR2: WNHNN and SYGVQD (reference sequence). V dropped 1 base and J dropped 6; count of bases not matched to a gene: 1. This CDR3 has 13 amino acids. This chain's CDR3 is CASSELQGAEQYF. CDR3 coding DNA: TGCGCCAGCAGTGAGTTACAGGGGGCCGAGCAGTACTTC.

The CDR3 DNA reads as TGTGCCAGCAGCGTAGAACCCGCCCCCTACCCTGGAGAGACCCAGTACTTC. Amino acids: CASSVEPAPYPGETQYF. This chain joins TRBV9 and TRBJ2-5; no definite D call. This CDR3 has 17 residues. Germline loops: CDR1 SGDLS, CDR2 YYNGEE. V gave up 0 bases and J gave up 4 bases, with 19 bases separating them. Full variable domain (outside the CDR3, taken from reference TRBV9 and TRBJ2-5): DSGVTQTPKHLITATGQRVTLRCSPRSGDLSVYWYQQSLDQGLQFLIQYYNGEERAKGNILERFSAQQFPDLHSELNLSSLELGDSALYFCASSVEPAPYPGETQYFGPGTRLLVL.

The rearrangement uses TRBV7-6 and TRBJ1-2, with 7 bases lining up with TRBD1. The ends lost 1 base at V and 4 bases at J; junction bases unmatched: 9. The CDR3 is made up of 16 amino acids. CDR1 and CDR2 (germline): SGHVS, FNYEAQ. The chain's CDR3 is CASSLGSGDSSYGYTF. In nucleotides, the CDR3 is TGTGCCAGCAGCTTAGGGTCGGGGGACAGTTCCTATGGCTACACCTTC.

The chain joins TRBV9 to TRBJ1-1, with D uncertain. This CDR3 spans 12 amino acids. Per the germline V gene, CDR1 is SGDLS and CDR2 is YYNGEE. V dropped 3 bases and J dropped 5 bases, with 8 bases sitting between them. CDR3 loop: CASSEGGTEAFF. The CDR3 DNA reads TGTGCCAGCAGCGAGGGAGGGACTGAAGCTTTCTTT.

This clone was observed a handful of times. The V gene is TRBV11-2, the J gene TRBJ2-2; the D is unclear. The CDR3 spans 13 residues. The V end lost 5 bases, the J end lost 5 bases, and 9 bases lay between the germline ends. Germline V lookup: CDR1 SGHAT, CDR2 FQNNGV. The CDR3 is CASSGSGTGELFF. In DNA, the CDR3 is TGTGCCAGCAGCGGGTCAGGTACCGGGGAGCTGTTTTTT.

The sample holds a few counts of this clone. The chain employs TRBV19 and TRBJ2-2; 12 nucleotides agree with TRBD1. The ends lost 6 bases at V and 7 bases at J; junction bases unmatched: 6. The CDR3 is made up of 15 amino acids. Germline CDR1 is LNHDA and CDR2 is SQIVND (reference sequence). The DNA of the CDR3 is TGTGCCAGTAGCCCCGGGACAGGGGGCTTCGGGGAGCTGTTTTTT. As protein: CASSPGTGGFGELFF.

The rearrangement joins TRBV6-6 to TRBJ1-5; 7 bases agree with TRBD1. Per the germline V gene, CDR1 is MNHNY and CDR2 is SVGAGI (reference sequence). V dropped 0 bases and J dropped 2; count of bases not matched to a gene: 4. The CDR3 runs to 16 residues. Here the CDR3 reads CASSYSADRRNQPQHF. CDR3 DNA: TGTGCCAGCAGTTACTCGGCGGACAGGCGCAATCAGCCCCAGCATTTT.

This clone occurred a few times. The chain recombines TRBV6-1 with TRBJ2-7; D is possibly TRBD2 (6 bases). Trimming took 3 bases from V and 9 from J, leaving 12 bases between them. This CDR3 comprises 12 residues. From germline, CDR1 is MNHNS and CDR2 SASEGT. In DNA, the CDR3 is TGTGCCAGCAGTGACAACCGGAGGGGGCAGTACTTC. Its translation: CASSDNRRGQYF.

Turning to this clone: At one end the junction does not follow the germline gene, possibly because of a read error. CDR3 loop: CASSFTSGQGYIEQFF. The CDR3 DNA follows: TGCGCCAGCAGCTTTACCTCGGGACAGGGGTACATTGAGCAGTTCTTC. The rearrangement links TRBV5-1 to TRBJ2-1; 10 bases are shared with TRBD1. The CDR3 has 16 residues. Germline V CDR1 and CDR2: SGHRS, YFSETQ.

The rearrangement links TRBV18 to TRBJ1-2; 10 nucleotides line up with TRBD1. Germline loops: CDR1 KGHSH, CDR2 LQKENI. The CDR3 is made up of 14 amino acids. Germline trimming cut 4 bases from V and 6 bases from J; bases unmatched to any gene: 5. CDR3 region: CASSRTGTGDGYTF. CDR3 DNA: TGTGCCAGCTCACGTACCGGGACAGGGGATGGCTACACCTTC.

The V and J genes are TRBV10-1 and TRBJ2-1, with 15 nucleotides matching TRBD2. Germline V lookup: CDR1 WNHNN, CDR2 SYGVQD (reference sequence). The junction had 13 bases not matched to a gene; V was cut back by 3 bases and J by 7 bases. The CDR3 loop spans 19 amino acids. DNA of the CDR3: TGCGCCAGCAGTGACACCGGGACAGGGGGACTAGCGGGGGGAAATGAGCAGTTCTTC. It translates to CASSDTGTGGLAGGNEQFF.

The chain carries TRBV14 and TRBJ2-5, with 7 bases that match TRBD2. This CDR3 region has 14 residues. CDR1 and CDR2 from the germline V gene are SGHDN and FVKESK. Trimming removed 4 bases from V and 5 bases from J; junction bases left unmatched: 7. CDR3 amino acids: CASSRGNGRETQYF. The CDR3, as DNA: TGTGCCAGCAGCCGTGGGAACGGGAGGGAGACCCAGTACTTC.